These 13 T cell receptor beta chains came from one sample sequenced in a study of molecular identifiers for immune sequencing clone quantification (dated 2018 in TCRdb). The library relied on PCR. Reads for this sample came from an Illumina HiSeq 4000. Starting from the raw public reads, TCRdb applied fastp trimming at Q25, assembled clones with MiXCR and retained in-frame beta chains. Every entry covers one CDR3 protein and lists the most common genes and DNA from its rows. Here the sample has about half a million distinct CDR3 sequences; over 20% occur a single time. The top ten clones comprise 0.65% to 0.95% of the sample. Sequencing was done on a sample of naive CD8+ T cells from blood, with Jurkat cell RNA spiked in. The sample's cell subset or site label, decoded: FACS-sorted CD8+CD4-CCR7+CD45RA+ naive T cells. Every receptor here comes from a human donor in good health. Some libraries in this study had Jurkat cell RNA spiked in.

This clonotype was counted at least ten times. This chain links TRBV20-1 with TRBJ2-5; 10 nucleotides line up with TRBD1. The CDR3 is 13 residues long. V shed 3 bases and J 4 bases; nucleotides not matched to a gene: 2. The germline V gene encodes CDR1 DFQATT and CDR2 SNEGSKA (reference sequence). CDR3 residues: CSARGQGPETQYF. The CDR3 coding sequence is TGCAGTGCTAGGGGACAGGGGCCAGAGACCCAGTACTTC.

Ten or more counts support this clonotype. V usage is TRBV4-1 and J usage is TRBJ2-5, with 9 bases matching TRBD2. Germline V CDR1 and CDR2: MGHRA, YSYEKL. This CDR3 contains 15 residues. J gave up 3 bases and V 2 bases, and 4 bases lay outside the gene matches. The CDR3 DNA sequence: TGCGCCAGCAGCCAAACACCTAGCGGGAAAGAGACCCAGTACTTC. This sequence encodes CASSQTPSGKETQYF.

This clonotype was detected ten times or more. The chain has TRBV30 and TRBJ2-7; D may be TRBD2 (5 bases). The CDR3 totals 15 residues. CDR1 and CDR2 (germline): GTSNPN, SVGIG (reference sequence). Trimming removed 4 bases at V and 4 bases at J, with 20 bases between. CDR3 residues: CAWTSGIGMLYEQYF. CDR3 DNA: TGTGCCTGGACTTCAGGCATCGGGATGTTGTACGAGCAGTACTTC.

The V and J genes are TRBV20-1 and TRBJ2-6; D remains unclear. The V end was cut by 3 bases, the J end by 2 bases, with 14 bases between. This CDR3 spans 16 amino acids. Germline loops: CDR1 DFQATT, CDR2 SNEGSKA (reference sequence). CDR3 coding DNA: TGCAGTGCTAGTGGAGTTTCTCCCACTGGGGCCAACGTCCTGACTTTC. Translated, it gives CSASGVSPTGANVLTF.

As concerns this clonotype: This may be a read error, as it is one base from a much larger clone. Given the absence of the conserved phenylalanine or tryptophan at the CDR3 end, a read error is likely. The genes are TRBV29-1 and TRBJ2-7; either TRBD1 or TRBD2 may supply D (5 bases each). V lost 1 base, J lost 6 bases, and 16 bases lay in between. This CDR3 region has 14 residues. The germline V gene encodes CDR1 SQVTM and CDR2 ANQGSEA. The CDR3 sequence: CSVEGGFFGAEQYL. The CDR3 DNA sequence: TGCAGCGTTGAAGGAGGGTTTTTCGGGGCCGAGCAGTACCTC.

This clonotype showed up many times. V usage is TRBV4-2 and J usage is TRBJ2-7; D is possibly TRBD1 (5 bases). The ends were cut back, 0 bases at V and 1 base at J, with 10 bases in the middle. Germline V gives CDR1 LGHNA, CDR2 YNFKEQ. The CDR3 consists of 15 residues. This CDR3 reads CASSQDGAGSYEQYF. As DNA, the CDR3 is TGTGCCAGCAGCCAAGATGGGGCAGGGTCCTACGAGCAGTACTTC.

This clonotype was counted once. A clone one base away is much larger, so this may be a read error. The rearrangement uses TRBV6-1 and TRBJ2-7; 7 nucleotides line up with TRBD1. The germline V gene encodes CDR1 MNHNS and CDR2 SASEGT. The CDR3 has 14 residues. With V trimmed by 10 bases and J by 3 bases, 12 bases remained unmatched. CDR3 DNA: TGTGCCACCGCGAAATCGGACAGGATCTACGAGCAGTACTTC. Its translation is CATAKSDRIYEQYF.

This chain uses TRBV28 with TRBJ2-5; D is unclear. The V gene's germline CDR1 is MDHEN and CDR2 SYDVKM. V lost 2 bases to trimming and J lost 5 bases, with 12 bases between them. The CDR3 has 14 residues. The CDR3 nucleotides read TGTGCCAGCAGTTTAGCGTCGGGCTGGGAGACCCAGTACTTC. Translated, it gives CASSLASGWETQYF.

This clonotype was counted ten times or more. The V gene is TRBV30, the J gene TRBJ1-2; TRBD1 matches 8 bases. The germline gives CDR1 GTSNPN, CDR2 SVGIG (reference sequence). The CDR3 covers 15 residues. J lost 3 bases, V lost 4 bases, and 10 bases had no gene match. The CDR3 protein is CAWIGRTGNDYGYTF. For the CDR3, the DNA is TGTGCCTGGATCGGTCGGACAGGGAACGACTATGGCTACACCTTC.

This clonotype was observed many times. The chain combines TRBV5-1 with TRBJ2-3; weak D call: TRBD2 (6 bases). Germline values: CDR1 SGHRS, CDR2 YFSETQ. V was trimmed by 2 bases and J by 4 bases, leaving 26 bases between them. This CDR3 spans 19 amino acids. For the CDR3, the DNA is TGCGCCAGCAGCTTCGACGTCTTTATGGTCCGGGGAGGCCCAGATACGCAGTATTTT. This codes for CASSFDVFMVRGGPDTQYF.

This clonotype is a singleton in its sample. The chain links TRBV28 to TRBJ1-5; D remains unclear. The germline gives CDR1 MDHEN, CDR2 SYDVKM. The CDR3 spans 15 residues. The V end was cut by 3 bases, the J end by 0 bases, with 9 bases between. The CDR3 sequence: CASSLNRYSNQPQHF. The CDR3 coding sequence is TGTGCCAGCAGTTTGAACAGATATAGCAATCAGCCCCAGCATTTT.

The chain uses TRBV19 and TRBJ2-1, with 12 bases lining up with TRBD1. Germline CDR1 and CDR2: LNHDA and SQIVND (reference sequence). This CDR3 contains 17 residues. Trimming cost V 1 base and J 7 bases; bases outside gene matches: 8. Written as DNA, the CDR3 is TGTGCCAGTAGTATAGTAGGATGGGACAGGGGGCTAAATGAGCAGTTCTTC. The encoded protein is CASSIVGWDRGLNEQFF.

As to this clonotype: Given a much more abundant clone one base away, this may be a read error. The chain has TRBV7-9 and TRBJ2-5; a possible D gene is TRBD1 (6 bases). This CDR3 contains 14 residues. V was cut by 8 bases and J by 0 bases, with 13 bases left in between. Looked up from germline, CDR1 is SEHNR and CDR2 is FQNEAQ (reference sequence). CDR3 sequence reads: CASGSGTYQETQYF. CDR3 coding DNA: TGTGCCAGCGGCTCCGGGACATACCAAGAGACCCAGTACTTC.